This record looks at one T cell receptor beta chain sequence and its context. TCRdb's table, derived via immunoSEQ multiplex PCR, lists solely in-frame clones and lacks some. The sample has some 390,000 clones, around 89% seen once. These data originate in a study of blood T cell repertoires in COVID-19. Study at large: Researchers got acute and convalescent COVID-19 samples from the United States, Italy and Spain.

Losses at the gene ends were 5 bases for V and 1 base for J; bases not matched to a gene: 6. The CDR3 contains 15 residues. Germline V gene data show CDR1 as SEHNR and CDR2 as FQNEAQ (reference sequence). The chain is built from TRBV7-9 and TRBJ1-2, with 8 bases that match TRBD1. The sequencing sample was made of PBMCs or T cells enriched from blood (not recorded which). This receptor was obtained from a man aged 30 to 39 who had recovered from COVID-19. The CDR3 protein is CASSPRQGNNYGYTF. In DNA, the CDR3 is TGTGCCAGCAGCCCGAGACAGGGGAATAACTATGGCTACACCTTC.